This T cell receptor (beta chain) appears in the sequencing data of a study of early T cells in non-severe SARS-CoV-2 infection. Overall study context: The chains were unpaired, and the sequenced material was bulk RNA from unsorted whole blood. Overall study results and limits: VDJdb matching favored anti-spike CD8 responses, missing private and CD4 specificities.

The TCR library protocol attached unique molecular identifiers to the individual cDNA molecules. TCRdb re-derived calls from the 5' RACE reads in MiXCR, one entry per CDR3 protein. Among about 90,000 distinct CDR3 sequences listed, 10% to 15% were seen once. This clonotype was seen a few times. Its cognate antigen is unknown. Trimming cost V 6 bases and J 2 bases, with 11 bases left between them. Per the germline V gene, CDR1 is MDHEN and CDR2 is SYDVKM. The CDR3 sequence is 13 residues long. The sequencing used whole blood, collected at baseline. The TCR comes from an adult who was a healthcare worker with PCR-confirmed SARS-CoV-2 infection or an uninfected control (not recorded which). The V and J genes are TRBV28 and TRBJ2-7; no reliable D call. The CDR3 here is CASSLKVAYEQYF. The CDR3 coding sequence is TGTGCCAGCAGCCTCAAGGTCGCCTACGAGCAGTACTTC.